Each of the 29 T cell receptor beta chains below was sequenced from the same sample in a study of T-cell memory formation after mild COVID-19 (dated by TCRdb to about 2021). Libraries were prepared through 5' RACE. Sequencing relied on an Illumina NovaSeq 6000. Starting from the raw public reads, TCRdb applied fastp trimming at Q25, assembled clones with MiXCR and retained in-frame beta chains. Every distinct CDR3 protein forms one entry, paired with its most common genes and DNA. The sample has under 350,000 distinct CDR3 sequences on record, roughly 17% of them singletons. Of the sample, 20% to 25% is held by the ten largest clones. The sample was PBMCs or a T cell subset sorted from them (not recorded which). These receptors all stem from a man younger than 30 who had mild COVID-19 (a few samples of this study predate the infection). The sample titles of this study are shuffled in the database, so cell type and time point are left out; the donor was told from shared clones.

The chain recombines TRBV5-1 with TRBJ2-3, with D possibly being TRBD1 (6 bases). From germline, CDR1 is SGHRS and CDR2 YFSETQ. V lost 4 bases, J lost 5 bases, and 11 bases lay in between. This CDR3 has 13 residues. CDR3 DNA: TGCGCCAGCAGCCAGGGGCCGCTAGATACGCAGTATTTT. Translating gives CASSQGPLDTQYF.

This clonotype was counted a few times. The J gene is TRBJ2-7, the V gene TRBV20-1; no reliable D call. The CDR3 totals 13 residues. Germline lookup yields CDR1 DFQATT and CDR2 SNEGSKA (reference sequence). V was shortened by 3 bases and J by 2 bases, with 11 bases between the two germline ends. The CDR3 DNA reads as TGCAGTGCTAGTTACGGCAGAGCCTACGAGCAGTACTTC. It is translated as CSASYGRAYEQYF.

This clonotype was seen at least ten times. The CDR3 nucleotides are TGTGCCAGTAGTATTTCCGGGAGTCAGCCCCAGCATTTT. It yields the protein CASSISGSQPQHF. The rearrangement joins TRBV19 to TRBJ1-5; D call uncertain. This CDR3 contains 13 residues. Germline loops: CDR1 LNHDA, CDR2 SQIVND (reference sequence). The V and J ends lost 3 bases and 6 bases respectively, with 9 bases between them.

The V gene is TRBV6-6, the J gene TRBJ2-3; the D gene could be TRBD1 or TRBD2 (5 bases each). V shed 8 bases and J shed 2 bases, with 11 bases lying between them. The CDR3 extends over 13 amino acids. The germline V gene encodes CDR1 MNHNY and CDR2 SVGAGI (reference sequence). The CDR3 loop reads CASGWGITDTQYF. The DNA of the CDR3 is TGTGCCAGCGGCTGGGGGATCACAGATACGCAGTATTTT.

The chain has TRBV2 and TRBJ1-5, with 7 positions matching TRBD1. The CDR3 loop spans 14 amino acids. V trimming: 7 bases; J trimming: 2 bases; junction bases outside the gene matches: 5. Germline CDR1 reads SNHLY; CDR2 reads FYNNEI. The DNA for the CDR3 is TGTGCCAGCAAGCAAACAGGGGGCAATCAGCCCCAGCATTTT. This gives the protein CASKQTGGNQPQHF.

The chain joins TRBV4-3 to TRBJ2-3; tentatively, D is TRBD2 (7 bases). The CDR3 loop spans 18 amino acids. V lost 5 bases and J lost 1, with 22 bases in between. CDR1 is LGHNA and CDR2 is YSLEER in the germline V gene. DNA of the CDR3: TGCGCCAGCAGCACCCTCGGGGAGGGGGGAGTCGGCACAGATACGCAGTATTTT. Translated: CASSTLGEGGVGTDTQYF.

V is TRBV6-2 or TRBV6-3 and J is TRBJ1-1; maybe TRBD1 (5 bases). The CDR3 runs to 16 residues. The V gene's germline CDR1 is MNHEY and CDR2 SVGEGT. The ends were cut back, 7 bases at V and 3 bases at J, with 21 bases in the middle. CDR3 nucleotides: TGTGCCAGCACGGGGGGGAGAGGAGGAACTGACACTGAAGCTTTCTTT. This gives the protein CASTGGRGGTDTEAFF.

V is TRBV7-6 and J is TRBJ2-5; 7 positions agree with TRBD2. Germline values: CDR1 SGHVS, CDR2 FNYEAQ. This CDR3 comprises 16 residues. Trimming cost V 0 bases and J 3 bases; bases outside gene matches: 7. CDR3 region: CASSLAQRGSKETQYF. The CDR3 nucleotides are TGTGCCAGCAGCTTAGCCCAGCGGGGTAGTAAAGAGACCCAGTACTTC.

At least ten counts were recorded for this clonotype. CDR3 nucleotides: TGTGCCAGCAGCTTAACTGGGACGAGCAATGAGCAGTTCTTC. Protein sequence: CASSLTGTSNEQFF. The J gene is TRBJ2-1, the V gene TRBV7-3; the D call may be TRBD1 or TRBD2 (5 bases each). The CDR3 loop spans 14 amino acids. The V end was cut by 0 bases, the J end by 6 bases, with 9 bases between. Germline CDR1 SGHTA, CDR2 FQGTGA. Based on the CDR3 plus reference TRBV7-3 and TRBJ2-1, the full variable domain is GAGVSQTPSNKVTEKGKYVELRCDPISGHTALYWYRQSLGQGPEFLIYFQGTGAADDSGLPNDRFFAVRPEGSVSTLKIQRTERGDSAVYLCASSLTGTSNEQFFGPGTRLTVL.

Many counts were recorded for this clonotype. The chain carries TRBV2 and TRBJ2-4; D unresolved. This CDR3 comprises 17 residues. Trimming pared 2 bases from V and 0 bases from J, leaving 14 bases between. CDR1 is SNHLY, CDR2 FYNNEI, per germline. In DNA, the CDR3 is TGTGCCAGCAGTGAAACGGCAATTGGGCTAGCCAAAAACATTCAGTACTTC. Amino acids: CASSETAIGLAKNIQYF.

The chain joins TRBV5-1 to TRBJ1-6; TRBD1 agrees at 7 bases. J gave up 7 bases and V 5 bases, and 9 bases lay outside the gene matches. The CDR3 covers 15 residues. The germline V gene has CDR1 SGHRS and CDR2 YFSETQ. CDR3 protein: CASSSLGTANSPLHF. The CDR3 DNA is TGCGCCAGCAGTTCTCTGGGGACAGCCAATTCACCCCTCCACTTT.

V and J are TRBV7-2 and TRBJ2-2; D is unclear. Germline lookup yields CDR1 SGHTA and CDR2 FQGNSA. This CDR3 comprises 14 residues. V was trimmed by 3 bases and J by 4 bases, leaving 9 bases between them. CDR3 bases: TGTGCCAGCAGCTTCCGGGCCTCCACCGGGGAGCTGTTTTTT. The encoded protein is CASSFRASTGELFF.

This clonotype has more than one count but fewer than ten. The V and J genes are TRBV6-5 and TRBJ2-3; D is perhaps TRBD2 (6 bases). V was cut by 0 bases and J by 7 bases, with 14 bases left in between. Per germline, CDR1 MNHEY and CDR2 SVGAGI. This CDR3 is built from 15 residues. The CDR3: CASSYSPGVMNTQYF. For the CDR3, the DNA is TGTGCCAGCAGTTACTCACCGGGAGTTATGAATACGCAGTATTTT.

This clonotype turned up a few times. V and J are TRBV4-1 and TRBJ1-2; no clear D. The germline gives CDR1 MGHRA, CDR2 YSYEKL. The V end was cut by 0 bases, the J end by 3 bases, with 14 bases between. CDR3 length equals 16 residues. Here the CDR3 reads CASSQDTREIYYGYTF. CDR3 DNA sequence: TGCGCCAGCAGCCAAGATACGAGGGAGATTTACTATGGCTACACCTTC.

This clonotype has a handful of counts. This chain uses TRBV5-1 with TRBJ2-7; D is perhaps TRBD1 or TRBD2 (6 bases each). The V end was cut by 3 bases, the J end by 3 bases, with 13 bases between. The CDR3 length is 14 residues. Germline CDR1 is SGHRS and CDR2 is YFSETQ. The CDR3 DNA is TGCGCCAGCAGCTCCCTCGGGGGCAGCTACGAGCAGTACTTC. Residues: CASSSLGGSYEQYF. Drawing the rest from reference TRBV5-1 and TRBJ2-7, the complete variable domain is KAGVTQTPRYLIKTRGQQVTLSCSPISGHRSVSWYQQTPGQGLQFLFEYFSETQRNKGNFPGRFSGRQFSNSRSEMNVSTLELGDSALYLCASSSLGGSYEQYFGPGTRLTVT.

In its sample, this clonotype was seen a few times. This chain joins TRBV10-3 and TRBJ2-3; 10 nucleotides line up with TRBD2. The germline gives CDR1 ENHRY, CDR2 SYGVKD. J lost 4 bases, V lost 6 bases, and 10 bases had no gene match. The length of the CDR3 is 16 residues. This CDR3 is CAISEGVAGGSDTQYF. CDR3 coding DNA: TGTGCCATCAGCGAAGGAGTAGCGGGGGGTTCAGATACGCAGTATTTT.

This clonotype was detected ten times or more. The chain combines TRBV5-1 with TRBJ1-2; possible D gene TRBD1, 6 bases. The V and J ends lost 6 bases and 5 bases respectively, with 20 bases between them. CDR1 and CDR2 (germline): SGHRS, YFSETQ. The length of the CDR3 is 15 residues. This chain's CDR3 is CASTLRLGAVYGYTF. DNA for the CDR3: TGCGCCAGCACCCTCCGCCTGGGGGCGGTTTATGGCTACACCTTC.

The chain uses TRBV6-1 and TRBJ2-7; D might be TRBD1 or TRBD2, each matching 6 bases. V lost 3 bases to trimming and J lost 2 bases, with 14 bases between them. Germline values: CDR1 MNHNS, CDR2 SASEGT. This CDR3 contains 15 residues. CDR3 residues: CASSEGTGAPYEQYF. CDR3 DNA sequence: TGTGCCAGCAGTGAGGGGACGGGGGCCCCCTACGAGCAGTACTTC.

This sequence joins TRBV12-3 or TRBV12-4 and TRBJ2-1; D is perhaps TRBD1 or TRBD2 (6 bases each). The V end was cut by 8 bases, the J end by 8 bases, with 13 bases between. The CDR3 has 12 amino acids. Here the CDR3 DNA reads TGTGCCAGCTGGGGGCGGGGCGATGAGCAGTTCTTC. Residues: CASWGRGDEQFF.

This clonotype has more than one count but fewer than ten. This sequence joins TRBV6-5 and TRBJ2-3, with D possibly matching TRBD1 (6 bases). The CDR3 totals 12 residues. V was shortened by 6 bases and J by 9 bases, with 13 bases between the two germline ends. Germline V lookup: CDR1 MNHEY, CDR2 SVGAGI. The chain's CDR3 is CASSSGVVTQYF. The CDR3 nucleotides read TGTGCCAGCAGCTCAGGGGTAGTCACGCAGTATTTT.

The CDR3 is CASSPHPETEAFF. The CDR3 DNA is TGTGCCAGCAGCCCCCACCCCGAAACTGAAGCTTTCTTT. The rearrangement joins TRBV11-2 to TRBJ1-1; D call uncertain. The V gene's germline CDR1 is SGHAT and CDR2 FQNNGV. This CDR3 comprises 13 residues. V was clipped by 5 bases and J by 5 bases, with 12 bases between them.

This clonotype came up a few times. The chain has TRBV7-2 and TRBJ2-1, with 9 bases fitting TRBD2. The CDR3 totals 17 residues. After removal of 4 bases from V and 8 bases from J, the junction contained 15 bases not matched to a gene. CDR1 SGHTA and CDR2 FQGNSA come from the germline V gene. This CDR3 reads CASSSNGGGGGAYEQFF. In nucleotides, the CDR3 is TGTGCCAGCAGCTCAAACGGAGGTGGCGGGGGGGCGTATGAGCAGTTCTTC.

The V and J genes are TRBV4-1 and TRBJ2-1, with 8 bases lining up with TRBD1. CDR3 length: 18 residues. The trim removed 0 bases at V and 4 bases at J, leaving 11 bases unmatched. From germline, CDR1 is MGHRA and CDR2 YSYEKL. CDR3 bases: TGCGCCAGCAGCCAAGATCCCTCAACAGGGGGGAATTACAATGAGCAGTTCTTC. Its protein is CASSQDPSTGGNYNEQFF.

This clonotype was found many times. V and J are TRBV7-2 and TRBJ2-2; 7 bases are shared with TRBD2. Trimming at V came to 3 bases and at J to 8 bases, leaving 3 bases not matched to a gene. The CDR3 covers 13 residues. Germline assignment: CDR1 SGHTA and CDR2 FQGNSA. CDR3 nucleotides: TGTGCCAGCAGCTTCGCGGGAGTGGGGGAGCTGTTTTTT. It encodes CASSFAGVGELFF.

This clonotype was seen only a few times. The chain joins TRBV29-1 to TRBJ2-1; D gene ambiguous. The CDR3 has 12 amino acids. Trimming left V 7 bases short and J 4 bases short, with 11 bases between. The germline CDR1 and CDR2 sequences are SQVTM and ANQGSEA. The CDR3 bases are TGCAGCGCTCTGAGACGGTACAATGAGCAGTTCTTC. This translates into CSALRRYNEQFF.

This clonotype was recorded at least ten times. The chain recombines TRBV7-9 with TRBJ2-5, with 8 bases matching TRBD1. The CDR3 runs to 15 residues. Germline V gene sequence: CDR1 SEHNR, CDR2 FQNEAQ (reference sequence). The ends lost 5 bases at V and 5 bases at J; junction bases unmatched: 10. The DNA for the CDR3 is TGTGCCAGCAGCGAACGACAGGGGCGGATGGAGACCCAGTACTTC. This codes for CASSERQGRMETQYF.

V usage is TRBV9 and J usage is TRBJ2-4; D ambiguous. The CDR3 sequence is 16 residues long. CDR1 SGDLS and CDR2 YYNGEE come from the germline V gene. V lost 4 bases, J lost 0 bases, and 14 bases lay in between. CDR3 nucleotide sequence: TGTGCCAGCAGCCCCGAGAGATCAGCAGCCAAAAACATTCAGTACTTC. It yields the protein CASSPERSAAKNIQYF.

This clonotype has ten or more counts. The gene calls are TRBV19 and TRBJ1-1; 8 bases map to TRBD1. The CDR3 spans 15 residues. J lost 4 bases, V lost 5 bases, and 9 bases had no gene match. Germline V CDR1 and CDR2: LNHDA, SQIVND (reference sequence). The CDR3, as DNA: TGTGCCAGTAGTGCGCCCAGGGGGCCGGCCACTGAAGCTTTCTTT. It specifies CASSAPRGPATEAFF. Filled out from reference TRBV19 and TRBJ1-1, the complete variable domain reads DGGITQSPKYLFRKEGQNVTLSCEQNLNHDAMYWYRQDPGQGLRLIYYSQIVNDFQKGDIAEGYSVSREKKESFPLTVTSAQKNPTAFYLCASSAPRGPATEAFFGQGTRLTVV.

This clonotype was detected a few times. The chain couples TRBV20-1 to TRBJ2-3; 7 bases match TRBD2. The ends lost 6 bases at V and 0 bases at J; junction bases unmatched: 12. Germline lookup yields CDR1 DFQATT and CDR2 SNEGSKA (reference sequence). The CDR3 has 16 amino acids. The CDR3 loop is CSATDPARGSTDTQYF. In DNA, the CDR3 is TGCAGTGCAACGGACCCGGCGCGGGGGAGCACAGATACGCAGTATTTT.